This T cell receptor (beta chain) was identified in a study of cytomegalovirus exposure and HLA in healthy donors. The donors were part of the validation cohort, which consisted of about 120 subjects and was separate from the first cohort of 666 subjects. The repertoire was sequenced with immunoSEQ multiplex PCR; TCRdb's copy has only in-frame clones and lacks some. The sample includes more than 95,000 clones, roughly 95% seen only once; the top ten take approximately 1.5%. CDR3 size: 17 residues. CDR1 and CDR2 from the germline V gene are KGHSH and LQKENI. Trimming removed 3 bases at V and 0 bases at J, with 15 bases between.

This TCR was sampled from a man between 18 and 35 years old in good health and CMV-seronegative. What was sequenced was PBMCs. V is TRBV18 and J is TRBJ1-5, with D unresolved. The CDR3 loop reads CASSPSQFQNSNQPQHF. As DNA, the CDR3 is TGTGCCAGCTCACCGTCACAGTTTCAGAATAGCAATCAGCCCCAGCATTTT.